This is a list of T cell receptor beta chains from one sample in a study of CD8 T cells in Susac syndrome. TCRdb redid the calling of the immunoSEQ multiplex PCR reads with MiXCR, one entry per CDR3 protein. The sample yields 74,000 or so distinct CDR3 sequences, more than 85% seen once. Material: CD4+ T cells from PBMCs. These receptors were obtained from a human donor with Susac syndrome. The CDR3 runs from the conserved cysteine through the conserved F or W. D genes are given only for firm matches. Not every row has a clone size; where given, it reads once, few, many or a size class.

V gene: TRBV7-9
clone size: -
D gene: -
J gene: TRBJ2-1
CDR3 DNA: TGTGCCAGCAGCACGGTAGCGATCAGCTCCTACAATGAGCAGTTCTTC
CDR3 protein: CASSTVAISSYNEQFF

V gene: TRBV28
clone size: once
D gene: -
J gene: TRBJ2-3
CDR3 DNA: TGTGCCAGCAGTTTTTCCCGGTCGCAGTATTTT
CDR3 protein: CASSFSRSQYF

V gene: TRBV20-1
clone size: once
D gene: TRBD2
J gene: TRBJ2-3
CDR3 DNA: TGCAGTGCTAGAGTTCCGACTAGCGGGAGGTCAGATACGCAGTATTTT
CDR3 protein: CSARVPTSGRSDTQYF

V gene: TRBV6-2/TRBV6-3
clone size: few
D gene: -
J gene: TRBJ1-5
CDR3 DNA: TGTGCCAGCAGTTACCCACAGGGCAATCAGCCCCAGCATTTT
CDR3 protein: CASSYPQGNQPQHF

V gene: TRBV2
clone size: once
D gene: TRBD2
J gene: TRBJ2-7
CDR3 DNA: TGTGCCAGCAGTACCATGGGTGCAGCGGGAGTGTACGAGCAGTACTTC
CDR3 protein: CASSTMGAAGVYEQYF

V gene: TRBV5-1
clone size: -
D gene: TRBD1
J gene: TRBJ2-2
CDR3 DNA: TGCGCCAGCAGCTTGAGGACAGGGCTATCCGGGGAGCTGTTTTTT
CDR3 protein: CASSLRTGLSGELFF

V gene: TRBV7-8
clone size: -
D gene: -
J gene: TRBJ2-1
CDR3 DNA: TGTGCCAGCAGCTTAGAGGGGAGGAGGTACAATGAGCAGTTCTTC
CDR3 protein: CASSLEGRRYNEQFF

V gene: TRBV5-4
clone size: -
D gene: TRBD2
J gene: TRBJ2-1
CDR3 DNA: TGTGCCAGCAGCCAAGGACTAGCAATCGATGAGCAGTTCTTC
CDR3 protein: CASSQGLAIDEQFF

V gene: TRBV7-2
clone size: -
D gene: -
J gene: TRBJ2-3
CDR3 DNA: TGTGCCAGCAGCTCGCTGTCGAGGGGAAAAGATACGCAGTATTTT
CDR3 protein: CASSSLSRGKDTQYF

V gene: TRBV29-1
clone size: -
D gene: -
J gene: TRBJ1-5
CDR3 DNA: TGCAGCGTTGGGTACCCCTCTCAGCCCCAGCATTTT
CDR3 protein: CSVGYPSQPQHF

V gene: TRBV27
clone size: -
D gene: TRBD2
J gene: TRBJ2-1
CDR3 DNA: TGTGCCAGCAGTTTTTGGCTAGCGGGGATCAATGAGCAGTTCTTC
CDR3 protein: CASSFWLAGINEQFF

V gene: TRBV4-3
clone size: -
D gene: TRBD2
J gene: TRBJ2-3
CDR3 DNA: TGCGCCAGCAGCCAAGGAGTAGCGGGAGGCGGACCAGATACGCAGTATTTT
CDR3 protein: CASSQGVAGGGPDTQYF

V gene: TRBV4-2
clone size: -
D gene: -
J gene: TRBJ2-1
CDR3 DNA: TGTGCCAGCAGCCTCCTAAGGCTAACAAAGCAGTTCTTC
CDR3 protein: CASSLLRLTKQFF

V gene: TRBV10-3
clone size: -
D gene: -
J gene: TRBJ1-2
CDR3 DNA: TGTGCCACCTCGACAGCCTCGGGCTACACCTTC
CDR3 protein: CATSTASGYTF

V gene: TRBV7-9
clone size: -
D gene: TRBD1
J gene: TRBJ2-1
CDR3 DNA: TGTGCCAACAGCTTACCCGGGACAGGGGTCTACAATGAGCAGTTCTTC
CDR3 protein: CANSLPGTGVYNEQFF

V gene: TRBV20-1
clone size: -
D gene: -
J gene: TRBJ1-2
CDR3 DNA: TGCAGTGCTAGGTCCGGGGGGGGAGCCTCTCTACCTAACACCTTC
CDR3 protein: CSARSGGGASLPNTF

V gene: TRBV20-1
clone size: once
D gene: TRBD2
J gene: TRBJ2-1
CDR3 DNA: TGCAGTGCTAAATCCGCAGCGGGAGTTGGTAATGAGCAGTTCTTC
CDR3 protein: CSAKSAAGVGNEQFF

V gene: TRBV9
clone size: -
D gene: -
J gene: TRBJ1-1
CDR3 DNA: TGTGCCAGCAGCGTAGCATCTGGGTTGAGAAGCACTGAAGCTTTCTTT
CDR3 protein: CASSVASGLRSTEAFF

V gene: TRBV7-2
clone size: -
D gene: TRBD1
J gene: TRBJ1-6
CDR3 DNA: TGTGCCAGCAGCTTCGGTAGAGGACAGGGGAATTCACCCCTCCACTTT
CDR3 protein: CASSFGRGQGNSPLHF

V gene: TRBV9
clone size: -
D gene: TRBD2
J gene: TRBJ2-7
CDR3 DNA: TGTGCCAGCAGCGTAGGAGGGCATAGCGGGTACGAGCAGTACTTC
CDR3 protein: CASSVGGHSGYEQYF

V gene: TRBV5-4
clone size: -
D gene: TRBD1
J gene: TRBJ1-5
CDR3 DNA: TGTGCCAGCAGCGAAGGGGGACAGATTAATCAGCCCCAGCATTTT
CDR3 protein: CASSEGGQINQPQHF

V gene: TRBV5-1
clone size: -
D gene: TRBD2
J gene: TRBJ2-7
CDR3 DNA: TGCGCCAGCAGCCTCCAACCCAGCGGGGGCTCCTACGAGCAGTACTTC
CDR3 protein: CASSLQPSGGSYEQYF

V gene: TRBV28
clone size: -
D gene: TRBD2
J gene: TRBJ2-7
CDR3 DNA: TGTGCCAGCTGGGAGGGACTAGCGGGGTACGAGCAGTACTTC
CDR3 protein: CASWEGLAGYEQYF

V gene: TRBV6-1
clone size: few
D gene: -
J gene: TRBJ1-5
CDR3 DNA: TGTGCCAGCACCCCCAACGCCGGGACCCCGGGGTTTCAGCCCCAGCATTTT
CDR3 protein: CASTPNAGTPGFQPQHF